The sequence of this T cell receptor beta chain was determined in a study of shared clonotypes between healthy human individuals (dated by TCRdb to 2020 to 2022). About the full investigation: A couple of women and a few men aged 18 to 49 years were included in the cohort. The study deeply sequenced blood TCR repertoires of several healthy adults to estimate repertoire size and the extent of clonotype sharing between individuals. Different laboratories and diverse techniques were used to prepare libraries and sequence TCR repertoires, to increase sequencing depth and limit assay-specific biases. Each donor's leukapheresis produced roughly between roughly 0.9 and 9 billion PBMCs.

TCR CDR3 regions were amplified from genomic DNA by multiplex PCR using the deep immunoSEQ assay. Genomic DNA extracted from each cell subset was distributed evenly over all wells of several immunoSEQ 96-well plates, and each plate served as one replicate. Each replicate PCR for unsorted PBMC received 250 to 300 ng genomic DNA, equal to tens of thousands of T cell genomes. Genomic DNA from unsorted PBMC was sequenced over ten immunoSEQ deep assay plates. Purified libraries were quantified with a Qubit 3.0 fluorometer, sized on a Bioanalyzer 2100, and re-quantified with the KAPA Library Quantification kit. Every immunoSEQ 96-well plate was sequenced on a dedicated single-read 150-cycle Illumina NextSeq 550 flow cell. The original methods were these. Because only junctional sequences without quality scores were contained in the immunoSEQ output, filtering matching that applied to full-length reads could not be performed. To assign V/J genes and CDR3, sequences were annotated using PyIR, a Python wrapper for IgBLAST v1.9, with IMGT germline references. Reads were removed for weak V/J assignments (E-value above 1e-6), missing CDR3, stop codons, out-of-frame junctions, or ambiguous translated residues. V3J clonotypes were defined as sequences sharing an identical inferred V gene, J gene, and CDR3 amino acid sequence. Percentage overlap between repertoires was calculated by dividing the number of shared unique clonotypes by the size of the smaller repertoire. RTK rarefaction, the Chao1 estimator, and Recon v2.1 estimates of unobserved clonotypes were used to assess repertoire richness. Held by TCRdb, this immuneACCESS table contains in-frame sequences only and omits some clones. Under half of the omission traces to an unresolved V gene where checked; the cause of the rest is unknown. Clone size and V and J calls were adopted from that table, with D and trimming inferred from the DNA. This sample holds about 470,000 clones; around 75% were observed only once. Jointly, the top ten make up approximately 13% of the sample.

In the germline V gene, CDR1 corresponds to MGHDK and CDR2 to SYGVNS. Including the terminal cysteine and phenylalanine, the CDR3 comprises 13 residues. Just CDR3 DNA is preserved here, 39 bases in frame from base 1. V loses 10 bases of germline sequence and J loses 3 bases, and the interval between the two ends is 13 bases. The donors were healthy, HIV-negative adults with no recently reported acute infections or vaccinations. Every donor was a Caucasian adult residing in Nashville, Tennessee, USA. In the unsorted samples, some 94 million PBMCs were counted, and genomic DNA was extracted using the QIAamp DNA Blood Mini kit. After blood collection by leukapheresis, PBMCs were isolated using Ficoll-Histopaque density gradient centrifugation and then cryopreserved in the vapor phase of liquid nitrogen. This clone turned up a few times. Its cognate antigen has yet to be identified. No base quality information exists; no much larger clone differs at one position.

Paper-wide results and their limitations: Because the study included a small number of donors, the genetic and exposure-history diversity represented was limited. Only blood was sampled, and tissue TCR repertoires likely differ from those in blood. Based on pairwise subsampling, the degree of clonotype sharing among donors was expected to be affected by sequencing depth.

The chain couples TRBV25-1 to TRBJ1-5; the D gene is perhaps TRBD1, on 5 matching bases. The specimen was PBMCs. This TCR came from a woman aged 40-49 years in good health. Some clones in this sample may be carry-over from other donors' samples. The nucleotides are TGTGCCACCTCCTACAGGACCAATCAGCCCCAGCATTTT. This codes for CATSYRTNQPQHF.